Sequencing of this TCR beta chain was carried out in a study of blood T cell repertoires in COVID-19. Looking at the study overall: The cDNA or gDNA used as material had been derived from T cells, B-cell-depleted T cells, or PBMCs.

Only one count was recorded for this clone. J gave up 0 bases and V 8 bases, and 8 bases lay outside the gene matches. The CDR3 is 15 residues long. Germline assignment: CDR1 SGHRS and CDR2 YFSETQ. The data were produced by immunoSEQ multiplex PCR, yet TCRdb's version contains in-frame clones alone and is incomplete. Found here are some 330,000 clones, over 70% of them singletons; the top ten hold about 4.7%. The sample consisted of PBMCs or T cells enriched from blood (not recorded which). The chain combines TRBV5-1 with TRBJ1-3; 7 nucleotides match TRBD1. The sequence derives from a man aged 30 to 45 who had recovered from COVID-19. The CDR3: CASSQGQASGNTIYF. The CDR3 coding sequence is TGCGCCAGTTCCCAAGGACAGGCCTCTGGAAACACCATATATTTT.